Listed here are 8 T cell receptor beta chains from one sample, sequenced in a study of blood T cell repertoires in COVID-19 (dated by TCRdb to the early 2020s). The method behind the library was the immunoSEQ multiplex PCR assay. TCRdb carries this immuneACCESS record with in-frame sequences only. Its versions omit some clonotypes, under half of them owing to an unresolved V gene in the studies checked, with the rest unexplained. A total of some 150,000 clones appear in this sample, less than 90% of them only once. 11% of the sample is taken by the ten largest. The specimen was peripheral blood. These receptors were obtained from an older woman with COVID-19, enrolled during active disease.

V is TRBV5-1 and J is TRBJ1-4; no reliable D call. V lost 0 bases and J lost 8, with 8 bases in between. The CDR3 is 13 amino acids. The germline V gene encodes CDR1 SGHRS and CDR2 YFSETQ. The CDR3 protein is CASSLAGGEKLFF. The CDR3 DNA reads TGCGCCAGCAGCTTGGCCGGAGGGGAAAAACTGTTTTTT.

This chain links TRBV3-1 (or the pseudogene TRBV3-2) with TRBJ1-5; no clear D gene. This CDR3 comprises 13 residues. Germline values: CDR1 LGHDT, CDR2 YNNKEL (reference sequence). V was clipped by 0 bases and J by 7 bases, with 7 bases between them. CDR3 in DNA: TGTGCCAGCAGCCAAGAGAGGGTGCAGCCCCAGCATTTT. Protein sequence: CASSQERVQPQHF.

The chain has TRBV5-1 and TRBJ1-3; maybe TRBD1 (5 bases). The germline V and J ends were trimmed by 4 bases and 0 bases, with 14 bases remaining between them. CDR1 is SGHRS and CDR2 is YFSETQ in the germline V gene. The CDR3 consists of 16 residues. CDR3 nucleotides: TGCGCCAGCAGCCTGGGAGGCAGGGACTCTGGAAACACCATATATTTT. This sequence encodes CASSLGGRDSGNTIYF.

This chain uses TRBV19 with TRBJ2-3; D is possibly TRBD2 (6 bases). Germline assignment: CDR1 LNHDA and CDR2 SQIVND (reference sequence). The germline V and J ends were trimmed by 5 bases and 5 bases, with 14 bases remaining between them. This CDR3 is built from 14 residues. CDR3 protein: CASSPRRAVDTQYF. The CDR3 bases are TGTGCCAGTAGTCCCCGGAGGGCCGTAGATACGCAGTATTTT.

The chain links TRBV11-3 to TRBJ1-1, with D tentatively TRBD1 (5 bases). CDR3 size: 14 residues. Germline V lookup: CDR1 SGHNT, CDR2 YENEEA. The V gene lost 2 bases and the J gene lost 6 bases, with 13 bases spanning the gap. CDR3 sequence reads: CASSLRGRQPEAFF. In DNA, the CDR3 is TGTGCCAGCAGCTTAAGGGGAAGACAGCCTGAAGCTTTCTTT.

This clone has a handful of counts. CDR3 sequence: CASSPTGYGYTF. The CDR3 nucleotides read TGTGCCAGCAGCCCGACAGGGTATGGCTACACCTTC. The rearrangement joins TRBV3-1 (or the pseudogene TRBV3-2) to TRBJ1-2, with 7 bases matching TRBD1. J lost 5 bases, V lost 4 bases, and 1 base had no gene match. Germline V gene lookup returns CDR1 LGHDT and CDR2 YNNKEL (reference sequence). The CDR3 runs 12 residues.

This chain joins TRBV5-1 and TRBJ1-4; 9 bases agree with TRBD1. This CDR3 has 16 residues. Germline CDR1 and CDR2: SGHRS and YFSETQ. V shed 2 bases and J 5 bases; nucleotides not matched to a gene: 7. The CDR3 region is CASSLSSTGGNEKLFF. CDR3 DNA sequence: TGCGCCAGCAGCTTATCTTCGACAGGGGGGAATGAAAAACTGTTTTTT.

The rearrangement uses TRBV2 and TRBJ2-1; 9 nucleotides match TRBD2. This CDR3 has 15 residues. With V trimmed by 2 bases and J by 6 bases, 5 bases remained unmatched. The germline gives CDR1 SNHLY, CDR2 FYNNEI. CDR3 amino acids: CASSEIAGAPNEQFF. Written as DNA, the CDR3 is TGTGCCAGCAGTGAAATAGCGGGAGCCCCCAATGAGCAGTTCTTC.